Each of the 19 T cell receptor beta chains below was sequenced from the same sample in a study of spatial heterogeneity in lung cancer (dated by TCRdb to the late 2010s). Overall study results and their limits: A correlation was observed between the number of expanded intratumoral alpha and beta TCRs and the tumor nonsynonymous mutation count.

No antigen has been assigned to these receptors. Receptors were amplified or captured by 5' RACE. Sequencing took place on a NextSeq 500. TCRdb ran its own pipeline on the public reads, namely fastp trimming at Q25 and MiXCR clone calling, and kept in-frame beta chains. Every distinct CDR3 protein forms one entry, paired with its most common genes and DNA. This sample comprises around 12,000 distinct CDR3 sequences, about 5% of them detected only once. The top ten clones comprise under 45% of the sample. Interpreted using the paper, the time point label stands for: sample taken at primary tumor resection. The sample was lung tumor tissue, taken at surgery. These receptors all stem from a male donor with early-stage non-small cell lung cancer.

The chain is built from TRBV9 and TRBJ2-3, with 12 bases that match TRBD2. Trimming took 2 bases from V and 5 from J; bases not matched to a gene: 12. The CDR3 runs 18 residues. Germline CDR1 SGDLS, CDR2 YYNGEE. For the CDR3, the DNA is TGTGCCAGCAGCGTCACCCCCCTAGCGGGGGGGGCGGTAGATACGCAGTATTTT. Translation: CASSVTPLAGGAVDTQYF.

This clonotype was counted many times. V usage is TRBV28 and J usage is TRBJ2-3, with 11 bases matching TRBD2. Germline trimming cut 5 bases from V and 6 bases from J; bases unmatched to any gene: 7. The CDR3 has 15 residues. Looked up from germline, CDR1 is MDHEN and CDR2 is SYDVKM. CDR3: CASSRLAGSWDTQYF. CDR3 DNA: TGTGCCAGCAGTCGACTAGCGGGAAGTTGGGATACGCAGTATTTT.

This clonotype was observed at least ten times. This chain uses TRBV20-1 with TRBJ2-3; D is possibly TRBD2 (5 bases). This CDR3 contains 11 residues. V shed 3 bases and J shed 4 bases, with 5 bases lying between them. Germline CDR1 is DFQATT and CDR2 is SNEGSKA (reference sequence). CDR3 in amino acids: CSARRADTQYF. CDR3 sequence (DNA): TGCAGTGCTAGGAGGGCAGATACGCAGTATTTT.

In this sample, this clonotype turned up many times. The chain uses TRBV29-1 and TRBJ1-2, with D uncertain. Per the germline V gene, CDR1 is SQVTM and CDR2 is ANQGSEA. The CDR3 totals 15 residues. Trimming took 0 bases from V and 7 from J, leaving 18 bases between them. CDR3 nucleotides: TGCAGCGTTGAAGATCGAAGTGCAGGAGATGGTGGCTACACCTTC. It encodes CSVEDRSAGDGGYTF. The full variable domain, completed using reference TRBV29-1 and TRBJ1-2, is SAVISQKPSRDICQRGTSLTIQCQVDSQVTMMFWYRQQPGQSLTLIATANQGSEATYESGFVIDKFPISRPNLTFSTLTVSNMSPEDSSIYLCSVEDRSAGDGGYTFGSGTRLTVV.

This clonotype was counted at least ten times. The chain uses TRBV3-1 and TRBJ2-1; D is unclear. Deletions cut 1 base from V and 5 bases from J, with 3 bases between. Germline V gene sequence: CDR1 LGHDT, CDR2 YNNKEL (reference sequence). The CDR3 spans 12 residues. In DNA, the CDR3 is TGTGCCAGCAGCCAAGCCAACAATGAGCAGTTCTTC. Protein: CASSQANNEQFF.

This clonotype was found many times. The genes are TRBV4-3 and TRBJ2-2; 7 positions agree with TRBD2. The length of the CDR3 is 15 residues. J was trimmed by 8 bases and V by 0 bases; bases with no gene match: 6. The germline gives CDR1 LGHNA, CDR2 YSLEER. In DNA form, the CDR3 reads TGCGCCAGCAGCCAAGATTACCTAGCGGTAGGGGAGCTGTTTTTT. As protein: CASSQDYLAVGELFF.

This clonotype showed up many times. The rearrangement links TRBV12-3 or TRBV12-4 to TRBJ1-4; maybe TRBD1 (5 bases). This CDR3 comprises 15 residues. The V end was cut by 2 bases, the J end by 8 bases, with 15 bases between. The CDR3 DNA follows: TGTGCCAGCAGTTTAAGGGGTCTGGGCACAGAAAAACTGTTTTTT. The encoded protein is CASSLRGLGTEKLFF.

There are many counts of this clonotype. The genes are TRBV30 and TRBJ1-6; D possibly corresponds to TRBD1 (6 bases). The V gene's germline CDR1 is GTSNPN and CDR2 SVGIG (reference sequence). The V and J ends lost 2 bases and 9 bases respectively, with 8 bases between them. The CDR3 covers 12 residues. CDR3 sequence (DNA): TGTGCCTGGAGTCACAGGGTTTCACCCCTCCACTTT. This gives the protein CAWSHRVSPLHF.

The chain joins TRBV20-1 to TRBJ2-6; D is perhaps TRBD2 (7 bases). Trimming left V 6 bases short and J 4 bases short, with 13 bases between. The CDR3 spans 14 residues. Germline V gene sequence: CDR1 DFQATT, CDR2 SNEGSKA (reference sequence). CDR3 region: CSAPGGGGANVLTF. CDR3 nucleotides: TGCAGTGCCCCGGGGGGCGGAGGGGCCAACGTCCTGACTTTC.

This clonotype was counted at least ten times. This chain connects TRBV10-3 to TRBJ1-5, with D hard to call. The CDR3 is 13 amino acids. The ends were cut back, 6 bases at V and 1 base at J, with 7 bases in the middle. CDR1 and CDR2 (germline): ENHRY, SYGVKD. CDR3 sequence (DNA): TGTGCCATCAGCGACGGAAGCAATCAGCCCCAGCATTTT. This gives the protein CAISDGSNQPQHF.

The chain recombines TRBV2 with TRBJ2-2; maybe TRBD1 (5 bases). CDR3 length: 13 residues. The germline V gene has CDR1 SNHLY and CDR2 FYNNEI. Trimming cost V 7 bases and J 6 bases, with 12 bases left between them. The CDR3: CASKGQGAGELFF. The CDR3 nucleotides read TGTGCCAGCAAGGGTCAGGGTGCCGGGGAGCTGTTTTTT.

This clonotype came up many times. The CDR3 loop reads CASSYTGDSPLHF. DNA for the CDR3: TGTGCCAGCAGCTATACAGGGGATTCACCCCTCCACTTT. J is TRBJ1-6 and V is TRBV7-3; 7 bases align to TRBD1. This CDR3 is built from 13 residues. Germline lookup yields CDR1 SGHTA and CDR2 FQGTGA. The V gene end was trimmed by 4 bases and the J gene end by 8 bases; junction bases not matched to a gene: 2.

Ten or more counts support this clonotype. V usage is TRBV7-6 and J usage is TRBJ2-5, with TRBD1 matching 8 bases. The CDR3 runs 15 residues. V lost 5 bases to trimming and J lost 4 bases; unmatched junction nucleotides: 9. Germline V lookup: CDR1 SGHVS, CDR2 FNYEAQ. In nucleotides, the CDR3 is TGTGCCAGCAGCCCACACGGACAGGGCCTAGAGACCCAGTACTTC. Amino acid sequence: CASSPHGQGLETQYF.

Ten or more counts support this clonotype. The chain is built from TRBV3-1 and TRBJ2-2, with D maybe TRBD1 (6 bases). CDR1 is LGHDT and CDR2 is YNNKEL in the germline V gene (reference sequence). This CDR3 is built from 14 residues. V was cut by 7 bases and J by 3 bases, with 12 bases left in between. In nucleotides, the CDR3 is TGTGCCAGCAACACCCGGACAGACACCGGGGAGCTGTTTTTT. The encoded protein is CASNTRTDTGELFF.

This clonotype was detected ten times or more. CDR3 sequence: CASSSQDRGINQPQHF. The CDR3 DNA reads TGTGCCAGCAGCTCCCAGGACAGGGGGATTAATCAGCCCCAGCATTTT. The chain couples TRBV7-2 to TRBJ1-5, with 10 bases identical to TRBD1. V shed 4 bases and J 4 bases; nucleotides not matched to a gene: 7. The CDR3 covers 16 residues. Germline lookup yields CDR1 SGHTA and CDR2 FQGNSA.

This clonotype was counted at least ten times. The chain combines TRBV12-3 or TRBV12-4 with TRBJ1-1, with D tentatively TRBD1 (6 bases). V lost 3 bases and J lost 5, with 13 bases in between. The CDR3 totals 14 residues. In DNA, the CDR3 is TGTGCCAGCAGTTTTCGGGGGCGCGTAACTGAAGCTTTCTTT. Protein sequence: CASSFRGRVTEAFF.

This clonotype has a count of ten or more. The V call is TRBV7-2, the J call TRBJ1-5, with TRBD1 identical over 7 bases. The germline gives CDR1 SGHTA, CDR2 FQGNSA. After removal of 5 bases from V and 4 bases from J, the junction contained 8 bases not matched to a gene. This CDR3 is built from 15 residues. CDR3 residues: CASSLYRGQNQPQHF. Here the CDR3 DNA reads TGTGCCAGCAGCCTTTACAGGGGCCAAAATCAGCCCCAGCATTTT.

Many counts were recorded for this clonotype. This sequence joins TRBV29-1 and TRBJ1-1; maybe TRBD1 (5 bases). From germline, CDR1 is SQVTM and CDR2 ANQGSEA. The CDR3 totals 12 residues. Trimming cost V 4 bases and J 4 bases, with 10 bases left between them. CDR3 sequence reads: CSVGGDSTEAFF. CDR3 nucleotides: TGCAGCGTTGGGGGAGACAGCACTGAAGCTTTCTTT.

Sample share makes this clonotype large. This rearrangement joins TRBV23-1 to TRBJ2-7; D is unresolved. TRBV23-1 is identified as an open reading frame with a role that is uncertain. The CDR3 totals 11 residues. Trimming pared 11 bases from V and 2 bases from J, leaving 10 bases between. The CDR3 DNA reads as TGCGCCTGGAGTGCCCCCTACGAGCAGTACGTC. Translation: CAWSAPYEQYV.